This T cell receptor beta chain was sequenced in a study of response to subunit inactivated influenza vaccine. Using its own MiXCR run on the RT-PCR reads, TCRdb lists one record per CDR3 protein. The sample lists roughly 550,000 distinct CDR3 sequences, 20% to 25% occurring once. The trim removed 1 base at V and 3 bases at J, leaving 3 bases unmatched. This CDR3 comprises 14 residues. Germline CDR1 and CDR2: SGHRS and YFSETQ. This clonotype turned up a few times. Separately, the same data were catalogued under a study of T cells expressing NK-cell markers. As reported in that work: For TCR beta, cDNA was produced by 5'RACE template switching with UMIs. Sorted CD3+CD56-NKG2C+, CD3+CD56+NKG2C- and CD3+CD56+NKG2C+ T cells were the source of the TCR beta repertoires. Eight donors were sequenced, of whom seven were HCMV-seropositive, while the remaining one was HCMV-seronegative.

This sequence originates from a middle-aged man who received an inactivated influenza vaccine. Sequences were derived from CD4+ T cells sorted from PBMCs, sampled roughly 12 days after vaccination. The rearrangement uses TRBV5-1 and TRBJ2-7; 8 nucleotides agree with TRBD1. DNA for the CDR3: TGCGCCAGCAGCTTGACAGGGGGTGGCTACGAGCAGTACTTC. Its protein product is CASSLTGGGYEQYF.